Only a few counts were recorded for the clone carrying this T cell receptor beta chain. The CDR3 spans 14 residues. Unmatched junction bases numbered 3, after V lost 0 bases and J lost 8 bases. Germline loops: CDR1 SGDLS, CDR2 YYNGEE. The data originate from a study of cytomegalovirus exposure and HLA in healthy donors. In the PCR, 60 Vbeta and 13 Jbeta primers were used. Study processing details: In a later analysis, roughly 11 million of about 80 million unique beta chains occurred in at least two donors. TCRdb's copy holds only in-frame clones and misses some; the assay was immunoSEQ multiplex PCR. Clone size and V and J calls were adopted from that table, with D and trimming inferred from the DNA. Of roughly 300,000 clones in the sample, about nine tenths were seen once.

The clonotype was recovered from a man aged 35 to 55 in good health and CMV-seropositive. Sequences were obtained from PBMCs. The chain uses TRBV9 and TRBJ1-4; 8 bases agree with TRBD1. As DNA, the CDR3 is TGTGCCAGCAGCGTAGGACAGGGGCGGGAAAAACTGTTTTTT. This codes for CASSVGQGREKLFF.